This TCR beta chain comes out of a study of Ad26.COV2.S vaccination and SARS-CoV-2 variants. At the level of the study: Ad26.COV2.S, an intramuscular injection, was given once or twice 56 days apart.

Sequencing used immunoSEQ multiplex PCR; TCRdb keeps in-frame clones, though not all of them. The profile shows about 430,000 clones, approximately 90% of them singletons. There are 15 residues in the CDR3. CDR1 is SNHLY, CDR2 FYNNEI, per germline. Trimming cost V 6 bases and J 3 bases; bases outside gene matches: 9. Points on this clone: Its antigen is not known.

Broader study findings: CD8+ and CD4+ T cells specific for spike reportedly responded with substantial breadth after vaccination. Similar non-spike TCR breadth was seen in vaccine and placebo recipients.

Treatment defined: over 15 received Ad26.COV2.S at low or high dose, single or two shots; a few received placebo; per-sample allocation not given. Sampling happened 63 days after the first vaccine or placebo injection. The sequencing here drew on peripheral blood, taken in a trial of Ad26.COV2.S vaccine versus placebo. The chain uses TRBV2 and TRBJ2-5; 8 bases map to TRBD1. This receptor was identified in a person aged 18 to 65 who received the Ad26.COV2.S COVID-19 vaccine or a placebo. Here the CDR3 reads CASSDRDRQEETQYF. CDR3 nucleotides: TGTGCCAGCAGCGACAGGGACAGGCAAGAAGAGACCCAGTACTTC.